Listed below are T cell receptor beta chains from one sample, sequenced in a study of cytomegalovirus exposure and HLA in healthy donors. Repertoires were generated with immunoSEQ multiplex PCR, while TCRdb's copy carries only in-frame clones and drops some. Here the sample spans over 85,000 clones, less than 85% being singletons. Specimen: PBMCs. The receptors here all came from a man aged 25-45 years in good health and CMV-seropositive. The CDR3 runs from the conserved cysteine through the conserved F or W. The D gene is left open where the match is weak. A row's size may be missing; if present it is once, few, many or a size class.

d_call j_call clone_size v_call cdr3_aa cdr3_nt
TRBD1 TRBJ1-2 NA TRBV7-9 CASSDRGYYGHTF TGTGCCAGCAGTGACAGGGGCTACTATGGCCACACCTTC
NA TRBJ1-1 NA TRBV4-2 CASSDPGLNTEAFF TGTGCCAGCAGCGACCCGGGGTTGAACACTGAAGCTTTCTTT
TRBD2 TRBJ2-5 few TRBV28 CASSRSGVPETQYF TGTGCCAGCAGCCGTAGCGGGGTCCCAGAGACCCAGTACTTC
TRBD1 TRBJ1-6 few TRBV5-4 CASSADRGLSPLHF TGTGCCAGCAGCGCGGACAGGGGGCTGTCACCCCTCCACTTT
TRBD1 TRBJ1-6 NA TRBV5-1 CATRTGGYNSPLHF TGCGCCACGCGGACAGGGGGCTATAATTCACCCCTCCACTTT
TRBD1 TRBJ2-1 NA TRBV15 CATSSGQGAYNEQFF TGTGCCACCAGCAGTGGCCAGGGGGCCTACAATGAGCAGTTCTTC
TRBD1 TRBJ1-3 NA TRBV28 CASSLDPTGEGDTIYF TGTGCCAGCAGTTTAGATCCGACAGGGGAGGGGGACACCATATATTTT
NA TRBJ1-4 NA TRBV7-2 CASSLVPGDRNEKLFF TGTGCCAGCAGCTTAGTCCCAGGGGACCGGAATGAAAAACTGTTTTTT
TRBD1 TRBJ2-2 few TRBV4-1 CASSSSGQGPNTGELFF TGCGCCAGCAGCTCCTCAGGACAGGGCCCGAACACCGGGGAGCTGTTTTTT
TRBD2 TRBJ2-6 once TRBV7-6 CASSLTSGGLSGANVLTF TGTGCCAGCAGCTTGACTAGCGGGGGCCTCTCTGGGGCCAACGTCCTGACTTTC
NA TRBJ2-1 NA TRBV4-3 CASSQGQGNEQFF TGCGCCAGCAGCCAAGGGCAGGGCAATGAGCAGTTCTTC
NA TRBJ1-2 few TRBV6-5 CASSYSRTGGGYGYTF TGTGCCAGCAGTTACAGCAGAACGGGGGGTGGGTATGGCTACACCTTC
NA TRBJ2-1 NA TRBV15 CATSERTRGSYNEQFF TGTGCCACCAGCGAACGGACAAGGGGCTCCTACAATGAGCAGTTCTTC
NA TRBJ2-1 NA TRBV28 CASSLLQGFYNEQFF TGTGCCAGCAGTTTATTGCAGGGCTTCTACAATGAGCAGTTCTTC
TRBD2 TRBJ2-1 NA TRBV7-2 CASSFPGLVEQFF TGTGCCAGCAGCTTTCCGGGACTAGTGGAGCAGTTCTTC
TRBD1 TRBJ1-2 NA TRBV5-1 CASSFWTGSDYGYTF TGCGCCAGCAGCTTCTGGACAGGGAGTGACTATGGCTACACCTTC
NA TRBJ2-1 NA TRBV7-2 CASSLLPGLSSYNEQFF TGTGCCAGCAGCTTACTTCCAGGTCTTAGCTCCTACAATGAGCAGTTCTTC
NA TRBJ1-5 few TRBV30 CAWSVRASNQPQHF TGTGCCTGGAGTGTACGAGCCAGCAATCAGCCCCAGCATTTT
NA TRBJ2-4 few TRBV9 CASSEEGGGQYF TGTGCCAGCAGCGAGGAAGGAGGGGGCCAGTACTTC
TRBD2 TRBJ2-7 NA TRBV9 CASSVDGGALYEQYF TGTGCCAGCAGCGTAGACGGGGGGGCCCTCTACGAGCAGTACTTC
NA TRBJ2-2 NA TRBV18 CASSPPAGSTGELFF TGTGCCAGCTCACCACCGGCGGGCAGCACCGGGGAGCTGTTTTTT
NA TRBJ1-2 NA TRBV4-3 CASSPGVGNYGYTF TGCGCCAGCAGCCCCGGGGTGGGGAACTATGGCTACACCTTC
TRBD2 TRBJ2-5 NA TRBV10-2 CASSQGGGPQETQYF TGCGCCAGCAGTCAAGGCGGGGGGCCTCAAGAGACCCAGTACTTC
TRBD2 TRBJ2-1 few TRBV29-1 CSGKGLAGGDNEQFF TGCAGCGGAAAGGGACTAGCGGGGGGCGACAATGAGCAGTTCTTC
NA TRBJ2-3 NA TRBV28 CASSPTDTQYF TGTGCCAGCAGTCCTACAGATACGCAGTATTTT
NA TRBJ2-3 few TRBV10-3 CAISDRGRTDTQYF TGTGCCATCAGTGACAGGGGTCGCACAGATACGCAGTATTTT
NA TRBJ2-7 NA TRBV9 CASSQTEWGVWGEQYF TGTGCCAGCAGCCAGACGGAGTGGGGGGTCTGGGGAGAGCAGTACTTC
NA TRBJ2-7 NA TRBV7-6 CASSPQGDSSYEQYF TGTGCCAGCAGCCCGCAGGGCGATAGCTCCTACGAGCAGTACTTC
NA TRBJ1-2 NA TRBV7-9 CASSLAPSGDGYTF TGTGCCAGCAGCTTAGCGCCATCCGGGGATGGCTACACCTTC
TRBD2 TRBJ2-1 NA TRBV4-3 CASSLGGGAYNEQFF TGCGCCAGCAGCCTCGGGGGAGGGGCCTACAATGAGCAGTTCTTC
NA TRBJ2-7 NA TRBV4-2 CASSQDATGKGYEQYF TGTGCCAGCAGCCAAGATGCAACAGGAAAGGGATACGAGCAGTACTTC
NA TRBJ2-7 few TRBV25-1 CASSDPNLLEQYF TGTGCCAGCAGTGACCCCAATCTGCTCGAGCAGTACTTC
TRBD1 TRBJ1-5 few TRBV28 CASRDRGLSNQPQHF TGTGCCAGCAGGGACAGGGGCCTTAGCAATCAGCCCCAGCATTTT
NA TRBJ1-2 NA TRBV10-3 CAISATEGRSGYTF TGTGCCATCAGTGCAACAGAGGGGAGGAGTGGCTACACCTTC
NA TRBJ1-1 few TRBV7-8 CASSPSPGGTEAFF TGTGCCAGCAGCCCTTCCCCGGGGGGGACTGAAGCTTTCTTT
NA TRBJ2-7 NA TRBV5-1 CASSLEQVYEQYF TGCGCCAGCAGCTTGGAACAAGTCTACGAGCAGTACTTC
NA TRBJ1-1 few TRBV10-3 CAISPKPGTEAFF TGTGCCATCAGCCCAAAGCCAGGGACTGAAGCTTTCTTT
TRBD2 TRBJ2-1 NA TRBV10-3 CAITPLAGGPRNEQFF TGTGCCATCACCCCACTAGCGGGGGGGCCCAGGAATGAGCAGTTCTTC
NA TRBJ1-5 NA TRBV21-1 CASSKRPRDRGPSQPQHF TGTGCCAGCAGCAAACGACCCCGGGACAGGGGGCCGAGTCAGCCCCAGCATTTT
NA TRBJ2-3 NA TRBV19 CASSIGSEDTQYF TGTGCCAGTAGTATCGGGTCTGAAGATACGCAGTATTTT
NA TRBJ1-2 NA TRBV6-1 CASTLTSQGDNGYTF TGTGCCAGCACCCTGACCAGTCAGGGTGATAACGGCTACACCTTC
NA TRBJ1-5 NA TRBV11-2 CASSLVGDQPQHF TGTGCCAGCAGCTTGGTAGGGGATCAGCCCCAGCATTTT
TRBD1 TRBJ2-7 once TRBV6-6 CASSYSRDRPYEQYF TGTGCCAGCAGTTACTCCCGGGACAGGCCCTACGAGCAGTACTTC
NA TRBJ1-1 NA TRBV5-1 CASSLGRENTEAFF TGCGCCAGCAGCTTAGGGAGGGAGAACACTGAAGCTTTCTTT
NA TRBJ1-5 NA TRBV7-6 CASSSIAGQPQHF TGTGCCAGCAGCTCCATCGCGGGTCAGCCCCAGCATTTT
NA TRBJ1-5 NA TRBV2 CASSPIILSNQPQHF TGTGCCAGCAGTCCTATTATCCTTAGCAATCAGCCCCAGCATTTT
TRBD1 TRBJ1-4 once TRBV27 CASSWTGANEKLFF TGTGCCAGCAGTTGGACAGGTGCTAATGAAAAACTGTTTTTT
TRBD2 TRBJ2-5 NA TRBV9 CASSPGTSGGQETQYF TGTGCCAGCAGCCCAGGGACTAGCGGGGGCCAAGAGACCCAGTACTTC
TRBD1 TRBJ1-1 NA TRBV10-2 CASSGQGVATEAFF TGCGCCAGCAGTGGACAGGGAGTAGCCACTGAAGCTTTCTTT
NA TRBJ1-1 few TRBV28 CASSPARASMRAFF TGTGCCAGCAGCCCAGCCAGGGCTTCGATGCGGGCTTTCTTT
NA TRBJ1-4 NA TRBV5-1 CASRVLEGANEKLFF TGCGCCAGCAGAGTCCTCGAAGGGGCTAATGAAAAACTGTTTTTT